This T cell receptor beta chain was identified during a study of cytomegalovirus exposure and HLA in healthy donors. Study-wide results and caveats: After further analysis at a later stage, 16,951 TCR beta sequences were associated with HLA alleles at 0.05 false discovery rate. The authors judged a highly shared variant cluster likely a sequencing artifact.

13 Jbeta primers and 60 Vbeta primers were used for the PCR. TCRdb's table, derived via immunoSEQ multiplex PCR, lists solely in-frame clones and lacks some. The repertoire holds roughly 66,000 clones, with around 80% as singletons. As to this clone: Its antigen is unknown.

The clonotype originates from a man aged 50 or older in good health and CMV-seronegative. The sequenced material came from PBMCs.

The CDR3 region has the DNA TGTGCCAGCAGCTCAGATTTCCTGGTGAACACTGAAGCTTTCTTT. Protein: CASSSDFLVNTEAFF. This chain uses TRBV5-4 with TRBJ1-1; D is ambiguous. CDR3 length: 15 residues. V shed 3 bases and J shed 0 bases, with 12 bases lying between them. The germline gives CDR1 SGHNT, CDR2 YYREEE (reference sequence).